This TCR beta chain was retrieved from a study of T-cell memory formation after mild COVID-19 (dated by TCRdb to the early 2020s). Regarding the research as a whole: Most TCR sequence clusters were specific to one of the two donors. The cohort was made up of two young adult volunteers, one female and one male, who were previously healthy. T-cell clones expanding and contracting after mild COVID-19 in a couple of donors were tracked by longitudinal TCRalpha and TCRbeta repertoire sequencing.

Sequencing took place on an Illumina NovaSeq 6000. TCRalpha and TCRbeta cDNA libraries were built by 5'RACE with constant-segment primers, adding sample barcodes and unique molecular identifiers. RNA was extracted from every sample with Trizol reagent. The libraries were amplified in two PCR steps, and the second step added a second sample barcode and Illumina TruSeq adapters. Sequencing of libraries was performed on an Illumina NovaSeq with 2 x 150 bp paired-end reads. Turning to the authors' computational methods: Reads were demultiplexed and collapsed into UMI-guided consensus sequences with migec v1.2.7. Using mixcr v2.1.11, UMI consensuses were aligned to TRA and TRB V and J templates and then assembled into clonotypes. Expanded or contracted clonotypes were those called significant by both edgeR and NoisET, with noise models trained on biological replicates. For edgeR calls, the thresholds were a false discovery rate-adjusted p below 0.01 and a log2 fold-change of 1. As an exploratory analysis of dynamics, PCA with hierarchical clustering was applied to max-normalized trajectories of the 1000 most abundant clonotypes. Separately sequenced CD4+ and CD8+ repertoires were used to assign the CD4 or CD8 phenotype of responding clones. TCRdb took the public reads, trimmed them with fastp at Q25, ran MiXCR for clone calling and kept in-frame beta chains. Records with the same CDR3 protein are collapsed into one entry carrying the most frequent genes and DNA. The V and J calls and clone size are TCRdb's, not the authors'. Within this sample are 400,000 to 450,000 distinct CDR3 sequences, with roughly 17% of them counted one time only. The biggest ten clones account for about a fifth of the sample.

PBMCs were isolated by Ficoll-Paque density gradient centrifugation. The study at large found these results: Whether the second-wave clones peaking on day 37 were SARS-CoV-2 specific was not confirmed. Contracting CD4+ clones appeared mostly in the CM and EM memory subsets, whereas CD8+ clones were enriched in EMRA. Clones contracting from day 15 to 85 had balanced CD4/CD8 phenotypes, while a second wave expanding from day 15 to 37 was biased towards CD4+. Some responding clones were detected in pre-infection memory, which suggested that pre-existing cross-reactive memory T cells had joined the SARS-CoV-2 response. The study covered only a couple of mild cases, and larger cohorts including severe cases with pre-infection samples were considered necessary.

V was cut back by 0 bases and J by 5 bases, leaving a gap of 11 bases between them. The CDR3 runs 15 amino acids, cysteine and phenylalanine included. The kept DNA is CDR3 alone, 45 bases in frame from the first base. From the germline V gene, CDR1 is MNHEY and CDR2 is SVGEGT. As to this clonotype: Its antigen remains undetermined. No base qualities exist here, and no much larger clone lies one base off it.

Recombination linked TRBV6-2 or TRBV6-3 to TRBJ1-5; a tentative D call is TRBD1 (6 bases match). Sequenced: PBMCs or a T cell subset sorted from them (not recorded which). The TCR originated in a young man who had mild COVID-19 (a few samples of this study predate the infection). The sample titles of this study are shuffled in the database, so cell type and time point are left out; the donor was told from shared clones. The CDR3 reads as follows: CASSYSWGGHQPQHF. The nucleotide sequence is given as TGTGCCAGCAGTTACTCGTGGGGGGGGCATCAGCCCCAGCATTTT.